This T cell receptor beta chain emerged from a study of stem cell transplantation in POMP-related autoinflammatory disease. Note on this clone: Antigen unknown.

The CDR3 has 14 amino acids. V lost 1 base and J lost 7; bases outside the gene matches: 6. The germline V gene has CDR1 SGHDT and CDR2 YYEEEE. Findings and limits, study-wide: In patients with PRAID, every analyzed T-cell subset tended to show lower diversity and higher clonality. Patients with PRAID showed a restricted number of unique TRB V-J gene pairings.

The method was immunoSEQ multiplex PCR; TCRdb's version includes in-frame clones alone and lacks a portion of them. This sample has some 33,000 clones; approximately 86% occur once, and the top ten carry 0.6% to 0.75%. Prominent immunodeficiency with autoinflammation defined PRAID. The sequence derives from a human donor with POMP-related autoinflammation and immune dysregulation (PRAID). The source was CD4+ T cells from PBMCs, collected before stem cell transplantation. The chain links TRBV5-6 to TRBJ1-2; 8 bases line up with TRBD1. CDR3 bases: TGTGCCAGCAGCTTGCCCGGACAGGGTTCTGGCTACACCTTC. Translation: CASSLPGQGSGYTF.